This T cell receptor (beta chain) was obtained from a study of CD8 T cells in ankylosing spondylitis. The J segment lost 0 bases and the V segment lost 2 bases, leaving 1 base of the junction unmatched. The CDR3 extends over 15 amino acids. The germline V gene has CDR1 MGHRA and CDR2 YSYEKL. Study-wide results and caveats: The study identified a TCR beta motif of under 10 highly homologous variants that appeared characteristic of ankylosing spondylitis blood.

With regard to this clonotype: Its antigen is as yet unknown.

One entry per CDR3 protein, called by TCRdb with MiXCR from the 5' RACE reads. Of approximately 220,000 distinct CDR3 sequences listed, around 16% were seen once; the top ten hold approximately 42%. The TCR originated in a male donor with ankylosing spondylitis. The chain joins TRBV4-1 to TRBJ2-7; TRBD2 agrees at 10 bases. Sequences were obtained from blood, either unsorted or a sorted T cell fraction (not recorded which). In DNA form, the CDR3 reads TGCGCCAGCAGCCAACTAGCGGGGGCCTCCTACGAGCAGTACTTC. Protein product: CASSQLAGASYEQYF.